This entry concerns a single T cell receptor (beta chain). The target antigen is unknown. These data come from a study of cytomegalovirus exposure and HLA in healthy donors. Findings and caveats of the study: As immune exposure information, only CMV serostatus was available. Data from an earlier analysis indicated that most TCR beta V segments were productive either about 87% or about 30% of the time. There were reportedly fewer N-insertions in an Asian-associated ancestry cluster than the roughly 680-donor mean, in a later analysis. A missense DCLRE1C variant was associated with V- and J-gene trimming of TCR beta chains in a later analysis, and an independent cohort replicated the association.

This PCR relied on a set of 60 Vbeta primers and 13 Jbeta primers. Sequencing used immunoSEQ multiplex PCR; TCRdb keeps in-frame clones, though not all of them. The sample includes roughly 160,000 clones, 75% of them seen just once. CDR3 length: 15 residues. Germline lookup yields CDR1 SGHNT and CDR2 YYREEE (reference sequence). V gave up 1 base and J gave up 0 bases, with 9 bases separating them. The receptor's source is a woman aged 40 to 55 in good health and CMV-seropositive. Sequences were obtained from PBMCs. The chain carries TRBV5-4 and TRBJ2-3; D not resolved. The CDR3 DNA follows: TGTGCCAGCAGCTTGTATGGCGGCAGCACAGATACGCAGTATTTT. Amino acid sequence: CASSLYGGSTDTQYF.